This record concerns one T cell receptor (beta chain) sequence. The target antigen is unknown. Trimming removed 6 bases at V and 0 bases at J, with 6 bases between. The CDR3 length is 14 residues. CDR1 SNHLY and CDR2 FYNNEI come from the germline V gene. Profiling relied on immunoSEQ multiplex PCR, and the TCRdb table lists in-frame clones only, not all of them. There are 85,000 to 100,000 clones in the sample; 85% to 90% occur only once, and around 3.9% lies in the top ten. These data belong to a study of T cell responses to AZD1222 COVID-19 vaccine. Notes on the study in general: Seropositive status at baseline applied to only five or six AZD1222 recipients. Spike-specific TCR breadth and depth went up after people got two AZD1222 doses.

The receptor was derived from an adult in good health. Sequencing used peripheral blood, obtained on day 0 of AZD1222 vaccination. The V gene is TRBV2, the J gene TRBJ1-6, with D uncertain. The CDR3 DNA reads as TGTGCCAGCAGGGGGAGCTCCTATAATTCACCCCTCCACTTT. It encodes CASRGSSYNSPLHF. The complete variable domain, with remaining parts taken from reference TRBV2 and TRBJ1-6, reads EPEVTQTPSHQVTQMGQEVILRCVPISNHLYFYWYRQILGQKVEFLVSFYNNEISEKSEIFDDQFSVERPDGSNFTLKIRSTKLEDSAMYFCASRGSSYNSPLHFGNGTRLTVT.